A single sample is the source of the 3 T cell receptor beta chains below, sequenced in a study of CD8 T cells in Susac syndrome. The authors reverse transcribed 0.5 to 1 ug RNA with random hexamers. TCRdb processed the immunoSEQ multiplex PCR reads anew with MiXCR; each CDR3 protein has one entry. Of 180,000 or so distinct CDR3 sequences listed, around 94% are singletons. The sample taken for sequencing was CD4+ T cells from PBMCs. The receptor source for this set is a human donor with Susac syndrome.

The J gene is TRBJ1-1, the V gene TRBV4-2, with 8 bases aligning to TRBD1. Trimming at V came to 5 bases and at J to 6 bases, leaving 11 bases not matched to a gene. The CDR3 spans 15 residues. The germline V gene encodes CDR1 LGHNA and CDR2 YNFKEQ. Here the CDR3 DNA reads TGTGCCAGCAGCTTAAGAGTGGACAGGGCGGCTGAAGCTTTCTTT. It specifies CASSLRVDRAAEAFF.

The chain employs TRBV19 and TRBJ2-7; 10 nucleotides match TRBD2. Germline lookup yields CDR1 LNHDA and CDR2 SQIVND (reference sequence). V trimming: 7 bases; J trimming: 0 bases; junction bases outside the gene matches: 9. The CDR3 totals 16 residues. CDR3 nucleotides: TGTGCCAGTAAGCCCGACCGGACTAGCGGCTCCTACGAGCAGTACTTC. The encoded protein is CASKPDRTSGSYEQYF.

The chain couples TRBV12-3 or TRBV12-4 to TRBJ1-2; D not certain. This CDR3 spans 12 amino acids. V shed 2 bases and J shed 5 bases, with 6 bases lying between them. CDR3 in DNA: TGTGCCAGCAGTTTACAGCTTTATGGCTACACCTTC. Its translation is CASSLQLYGYTF.